Each of the 31 T cell receptor beta chains below was sequenced from the same sample in a study of cytomegalovirus exposure and HLA in healthy donors. Researchers ran the PCR with 60 Vbeta and 13 Jbeta primers. Using immunoSEQ multiplex PCR, the repertoire was profiled, and TCRdb retains in-frame clones only, with some absent. The sample yields 200,000 to 250,000 clones, over 80% seen once. Material: PBMCs. These receptors all come from a woman between 35 and 50 years old in good health and CMV-seropositive.

The rearrangement uses TRBV4-2 and TRBJ2-7; TRBD2 aligns across 10 bases. The CDR3 is 14 amino acids. Germline CDR1 is LGHNA and CDR2 is YNFKEQ. The V segment lost 1 base and the J segment 6 bases; nucleotides outside the gene matches: 3. The CDR3 here is CASSQVGTSVEQYF. CDR3 bases: TGTGCCAGCAGCCAAGTAGGGACTAGCGTCGAGCAGTACTTC.

The chain carries TRBV27 and TRBJ2-6; 8 nucleotides line up with TRBD1. This CDR3 is built from 17 residues. J was trimmed by 3 bases and V by 5 bases; bases with no gene match: 9. Germline CDR1 and CDR2: MNHEY and SMNVEV (reference sequence). The CDR3 DNA sequence: TGTGCCAGCAGTCCGGACAGGGTCCTGGGTGGGGCCAACGTCCTGACTTTC. Translating gives CASSPDRVLGGANVLTF.

With respect to this clone: One junction end disagrees with the germline gene, perhaps due to a read error. The chain employs TRBV25-1 and TRBJ1-2; a weak D match, TRBD1 (5 bases). CDR1 MGHDK and CDR2 SYGVNS come from the germline V gene. This CDR3 comprises 16 residues. This CDR3 reads CASSEQHGRGNCGYTF. In nucleotides, the CDR3 is TGTGCCAGCAGTGAACAGCACGGCCGGGGGAACTGTGGCTACACCTTC.

The chain links TRBV30 to TRBJ2-3; a possible D gene is TRBD2 (5 bases). The CDR3 runs 14 residues. The germline V gene encodes CDR1 GTSNPN and CDR2 SVGIG (reference sequence). The V end was cut by 5 bases, the J end by 0 bases, with 12 bases between. The CDR3 loop reads CAWALGASTDTQYF. DNA of the CDR3: TGTGCCTGGGCTTTGGGAGCTAGCACAGATACGCAGTATTTT.

This CDR3 reads CASSQGVANYGYTF. The CDR3 DNA sequence: TGCGCCAGCAGCCAAGGCGTTGCTAACTATGGCTACACCTTC. V gene TRBV4-1 combines with J gene TRBJ1-2, with D hard to call. From germline, CDR1 is MGHRA and CDR2 YSYEKL. V was trimmed by 1 base and J by 0 bases, leaving 6 bases between them. The CDR3 has 14 amino acids.

This clone was detected a few times. This chain joins TRBV5-4 and TRBJ2-3, with 8 positions matching TRBD2. Per germline, CDR1 SGHNT and CDR2 YYREEE (reference sequence). The CDR3 is 16 residues long. V was clipped by 0 bases and J by 1 base; unmatched bases: 4. As DNA, the CDR3 is TGTGCCAGCAGCTTGGTTGTCGGGGGGGGCACAGATACGCAGTATTTT. Residues: CASSLVVGGGTDTQYF.

V usage is TRBV7-2 and J usage is TRBJ2-4; possibly TRBD1 for D (6 bases). Germline assignment: CDR1 SGHTA and CDR2 FQGNSA. This CDR3 spans 12 amino acids. V lost 5 bases and J 15 bases, leaving 17 bases between the germline ends. The CDR3 region is CASSQSTGLRYF. The CDR3 DNA follows: TGTGCCAGCAGCCAATCGACAGGCTTACGGTACTTC.

The chain couples TRBV6-5 to TRBJ1-3; D perhaps matches TRBD1 (5 bases). V lost 7 bases to trimming and J lost 2 bases, with 9 bases between them. This CDR3 is 13 amino acids long. Germline V gene data show CDR1 as MNHEY and CDR2 as SVGAGI. This CDR3 is CASTGGTGNTIYF. The CDR3 nucleotides read TGTGCCAGCACGGGGGGTACTGGAAACACCATATATTTT.

The genes are TRBV5-1 and TRBJ1-6; D might be TRBD1 (6 bases). Germline V gene data show CDR1 as SGHRS and CDR2 as YFSETQ. The V gene lost 4 bases and the J gene lost 5 bases, with 7 bases spanning the gap. The CDR3 is 13 residues long. The CDR3 DNA is TGCGCCAGCAGCGCAGGGGATAATTCACCCCTCCACTTT. Translating it yields CASSAGDNSPLHF.

The chain has TRBV7-2 and TRBJ2-7; D perhaps matches TRBD1 (6 bases). The CDR3 is made up of 13 amino acids. Trimming left V 3 bases short and J 6 bases short, with 12 bases between. Germline assignment: CDR1 SGHTA and CDR2 FQGNSA. The chain's CDR3 is CASSFGRGREQYF. The CDR3 DNA follows: TGTGCCAGCAGCTTCGGCAGGGGACGCGAGCAGTACTTC.

This clone was detected only a few times. This chain links TRBV6-6 with TRBJ2-3; D remains unclear. CDR3 length: 13 amino acids. In germline, CDR1 is MNHNY, CDR2 SVGAGI (reference sequence). The ends were cut back, 7 bases at V and 2 bases at J, with 10 bases in the middle. CDR3 protein: CASTLSLTDTQYF. CDR3 in DNA: TGTGCCAGCACCCTAAGTCTCACAGATACGCAGTATTTT.

The chain uses TRBV6-6 and TRBJ1-6; D is uncertain. Germline CDR1 reads MNHNY; CDR2 reads SVGAGI (reference sequence). The V end lost 0 bases, the J end lost 13 bases, and 10 bases lay between the germline ends. The CDR3 length is 13 residues. The DNA of the CDR3 is TGTGCCAGCAGTTACTCGGAGGGAAGTCCCCTCCACTTT. It encodes CASSYSEGSPLHF.

In this sample, this clone turned up once. V and J are TRBV19 and TRBJ2-1, with a weak D call TRBD2 (5 bases). This CDR3 has 16 amino acids. Trimming left V 6 bases short and J 0 bases short, with 15 bases between. Per the germline V gene, CDR1 is LNHDA and CDR2 is SQIVND (reference sequence). The CDR3 DNA reads TGTGCCAGTAGGCTTGCAGAGGGCTCCTCCTACAATGAGCAGTTCTTC. Amino acid sequence: CASRLAEGSSYNEQFF.

V gene TRBV18 combines with J gene TRBJ2-2; D uncertain. V lost 2 bases, J lost 1 base, and 5 bases lay in between. CDR1 is KGHSH, CDR2 LQKENI, per germline. This CDR3 region has 14 residues. The CDR3 sequence is CASSPGRNTGELFF. In DNA, the CDR3 is TGTGCCAGCTCACCAGGCCGGAACACCGGGGAGCTGTTTTTT.

The V call is TRBV11-1, the J call TRBJ1-3; D perhaps matches TRBD1 (6 bases). Looked up from germline, CDR1 is SGHAT and CDR2 is FQDESV (reference sequence). V shed 5 bases and J shed 0 bases, with 11 bases lying between them. The length of the CDR3 is 15 residues. The CDR3 region has the DNA TGTGCCAGCAGCCTGACCAGGGGCTCTGGAAACACCATATATTTT. It translates to CASSLTRGSGNTIYF. The variable domain in full, with the rest retrieved from reference TRBV11-1 and TRBJ1-3, is EAEVAQSPRYKITEKSQAVAFWCDPISGHATLYWYRQILGQGPELLVQFQDESVVDDSQLPKDRFSAERLKGVDSTLKIQPAELGDSAMYLCASSLTRGSGNTIYFGEGSWLTVV.

The gene calls are TRBV5-8 and TRBJ2-7; a possible D gene is TRBD1 (5 bases). The CDR3 sequence is 14 residues long. Per germline, CDR1 SGHTS and CDR2 YDEGEE. V shed 4 bases and J shed 0 bases, with 11 bases lying between them. The DNA of the CDR3 is TGTGCCAGCAGCGCATGGGGCTTCTCCTACGAGCAGTACTTC. Its translation is CASSAWGFSYEQYF.

DNA for the CDR3: TGTGCCAGCAGTTACTCAGGGTCCAGGGGGTTTGGCTACACCTTC. Amino acid sequence: CASSYSGSRGFGYTF. The chain recombines TRBV6-5 with TRBJ1-2, with 7 bases that match TRBD1. Germline CDR1 is MNHEY and CDR2 is SVGAGI. V lost 0 bases, J lost 7 bases, and 8 bases stayed unmatched. The CDR3 covers 15 residues.

The rearrangement links TRBV5-6 to TRBJ2-1, with 8 bases matching TRBD1. The CDR3 spans 15 residues. Trimming cost V 1 base and J 9 bases; bases outside gene matches: 9. Germline V gene data show CDR1 as SGHDT and CDR2 as YYEEEE. The CDR3 sequence is CASSLRTGRSVEQFF. DNA for the CDR3: TGTGCCAGCAGCTTGAGGACAGGGAGGTCCGTTGAGCAGTTCTTC.

The chain uses TRBV25-1 and TRBJ2-1; perhaps TRBD1 as D (6 bases). Deletions cut 5 bases from V and 10 bases from J, with 15 bases between. The CDR3 length is 13 residues. From germline, CDR1 is MGHDK and CDR2 SYGVNS. CDR3: CASSHPGGGEQFF. CDR3 DNA: TGTGCCAGCAGTCACCCTGGGGGCGGGGAGCAGTTCTTC.

Here the CDR3 reads CSGTRGDYGYTF. DNA of the CDR3: TGCAGCGGTACCAGGGGCGACTATGGCTACACCTTC. The rearrangement links TRBV29-1 to TRBJ1-2; maybe TRBD1 (6 bases). CDR3 length: 12 amino acids. CDR1 is SQVTM and CDR2 is ANQGSEA in the germline V gene. V was pared by 7 bases and J by 3 bases, with 12 bases between.

This chain links TRBV4-3 with TRBJ1-1; TRBD1 aligns across 7 bases. The CDR3 runs to 15 residues. V lost 6 bases, J lost 1 base, and 8 bases stayed unmatched. Germline lookup yields CDR1 LGHNA and CDR2 YSLEER. The CDR3 region has the DNA TGCGCCAGCAGTGAACAGGGGATTGGGAACACTGAAGCTTTCTTT. It is translated as CASSEQGIGNTEAFF.

The chain has TRBV27 and TRBJ2-7; the match to TRBD2 covers 11 bases. After removal of 2 bases from V and 1 base from J, the junction contained 1 base not matched to a gene. The CDR3 is 15 residues long. Germline assignment: CDR1 MNHEY and CDR2 SMNVEV (reference sequence). The CDR3 loop is CASSLVAGGSYEQYF. The CDR3 bases are TGTGCCAGCAGTTTAGTAGCGGGAGGGTCCTACGAGCAGTACTTC.

The chain is built from TRBV15 and TRBJ1-2, with D unresolved. From germline, CDR1 is LNHNV and CDR2 YYDKDF (reference sequence). Trimming cost V 5 bases and J 0 bases, with 10 bases left between them. This CDR3 has 14 amino acids. The chain's CDR3 is CATSLGRTNYGYTF. The CDR3 region has the DNA TGTGCCACCAGCCTTGGCAGGACTAACTATGGCTACACCTTC.

In its sample, this clone was seen once. This sequence joins TRBV7-9 and TRBJ2-5; 8 nucleotides agree with TRBD2. The V segment lost 3 bases and the J segment 3 bases; nucleotides outside the gene matches: 6. This CDR3 spans 15 amino acids. Germline values: CDR1 SEHNR, CDR2 FQNEAQ (reference sequence). The CDR3 DNA sequence: TGTGCCAGCAGCTTTTTCTTAGCGGGGAAAGAGACCCAGTACTTC. Its protein product is CASSFFLAGKETQYF.

This clone was counted a few times. The chain has TRBV4-1 and TRBJ2-2, with 7 bases aligning to TRBD1. The V gene end was trimmed by 1 base and the J gene end by 6 bases; junction bases not matched to a gene: 5. CDR3 length equals 15 residues. Per the germline V gene, CDR1 is MGHRA and CDR2 is YSYEKL. The CDR3 protein is CASSQGQGRAGELFF. As DNA, the CDR3 is TGCGCCAGCAGCCAAGGACAGGGTAGGGCCGGGGAGCTGTTTTTT.

For the CDR3, the DNA is TGTGCCAGCAGTGACAGGGGAAATCAGCCCCAGCATTTT. It specifies CASSDRGNQPQHF. This chain uses TRBV6-5 with TRBJ1-5, with 8 nucleotides matching TRBD1. Germline V gene sequence: CDR1 MNHEY, CDR2 SVGAGI. The length of the CDR3 is 13 residues. Unmatched junction bases numbered 1, after V lost 5 bases and J lost 4 bases.

This chain connects TRBV7-2 to TRBJ1-5, with 8 bases lining up with TRBD1. CDR1 is SGHTA, CDR2 FQGNSA, per germline. The CDR3 runs 13 residues. V shed 3 bases, J shed 7 bases, and the junction held 2 bases outside the gene matches. CDR3 region: CASSLDRDQPQHF. The CDR3 DNA reads as TGTGCCAGCAGCTTGGACAGGGACCAGCCCCAGCATTTT.

V gene TRBV10-1 combines with J gene TRBJ2-3, with D possibly TRBD1 on 6 matching bases. Looked up from germline, CDR1 is WNHNN and CDR2 is SYGVQD (reference sequence). The CDR3 length is 13 residues. The V gene lost 4 bases and the J gene lost 9 bases, with 14 bases spanning the gap. In DNA, the CDR3 is TGCGCCAGCAGTGCGGTACAGGGTACGACGCAGTATTTT. Its protein product is CASSAVQGTTQYF.

The chain carries TRBV6-5 and TRBJ1-3, with TRBD1 identical over 9 bases. CDR1 and CDR2 from the germline V gene are MNHEY and SVGAGI. The CDR3 is made up of 16 amino acids. With V trimmed by 2 bases and J by 2 bases, 4 bases remained unmatched. The CDR3 region is CASSYGNRGPGNTIYF. In DNA form, the CDR3 reads TGTGCCAGCAGTTACGGTAACAGGGGGCCTGGAAACACCATATATTTT.

The chain joins TRBV11-2 to TRBJ2-7; D is perhaps TRBD1 (5 bases). V lost 5 bases and J 0 bases, leaving 11 bases between the germline ends. This CDR3 spans 14 amino acids. Germline V gene sequence: CDR1 SGHAT, CDR2 FQNNGV. The CDR3 DNA reads TGTGCCAGCAGCAAGACGACAGCCTCCTACGAGCAGTACTTC. Its translation is CASSKTTASYEQYF.

This clone was detected once. The rearrangement uses TRBV7-9 and TRBJ1-1; D might be TRBD1 (5 bases). Trimming pared 4 bases from V and 0 bases from J, leaving 15 bases between. The germline CDR1 and CDR2 sequences are SEHNR and FQNEAQ (reference sequence). The CDR3 is 16 amino acids. Here the CDR3 reads CASSSGLGPMNTEAFF. CDR3 coding DNA: TGTGCCAGCAGCTCAGGGCTAGGCCCAATGAACACTGAAGCTTTCTTT.